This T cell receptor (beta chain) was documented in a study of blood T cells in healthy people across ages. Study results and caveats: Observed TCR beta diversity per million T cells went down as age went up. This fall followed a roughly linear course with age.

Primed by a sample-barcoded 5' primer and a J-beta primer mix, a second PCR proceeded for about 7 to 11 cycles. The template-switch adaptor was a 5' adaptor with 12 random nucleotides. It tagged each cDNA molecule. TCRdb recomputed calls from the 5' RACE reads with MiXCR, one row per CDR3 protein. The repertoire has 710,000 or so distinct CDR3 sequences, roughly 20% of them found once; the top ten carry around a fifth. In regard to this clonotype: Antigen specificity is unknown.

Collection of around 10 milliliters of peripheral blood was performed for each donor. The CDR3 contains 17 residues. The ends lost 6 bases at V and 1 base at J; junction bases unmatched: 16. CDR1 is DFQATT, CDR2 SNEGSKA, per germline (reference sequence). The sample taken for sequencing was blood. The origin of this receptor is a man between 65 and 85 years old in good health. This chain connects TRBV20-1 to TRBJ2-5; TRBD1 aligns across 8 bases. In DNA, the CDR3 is TGCAGTGCCGGGACCCCAGGGGGCGGGGCCTCCCAAGAGACCCAGTACTTC. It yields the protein CSAGTPGGGASQETQYF.